This TCR beta chain derives from a study of CD8+CD57+ T cells in acquired aplastic anemia. CDR3 and TCR beta VDJ profiling relied on genomic DNA as the template. TCRdb ran MiXCR on the reads and lists one entry per CDR3 protein. The sample lists around 21,000 distinct CDR3 sequences; around 40% were seen once. Germline V gene sequence: CDR1 SEHNR, CDR2 FQNEAQ (reference sequence). Trimming took 5 bases from V and 5 from J; bases not matched to a gene: 16. This CDR3 has 18 residues. This clonotype has only a few counts. Its antigen is still unknown. Patients who underwent sequencing had shown CD8+CD57+ cell expansion by flow cytometry. The patients all had a severe acquired aplastic anemia diagnosis. Mean DNA yield of bead-enriched CD8+CD57+ cells was 1.5 to 2 ug. Study results and caveats: CD8+ Simpson's diversity did not differ significantly between patients and controls. Both total CD4+ and CD8+ pools in patients were more diverse than CD8+CD57+ cells. Common to patients and controls were twenty-nine CD8+ CDR3 sequences.

The chain recombines TRBV7-9 with TRBJ1-5; TRBD1 matches 9 bases. The clonotype comes from a human donor with aplastic anemia. Material for sequencing was CD8+CD57+ T cells sorted from PBMCs. Subset reported: bead-enriched CD8+CD57+ effector memory T cells from SAA patients. The CDR3 DNA reads TGTGCCAGCAGCGGGCCGGGACAGGGTATGGGTCAGCATCAGCCCCAGCATTTT. Translation: CASSGPGQGMGQHQPQHF.